This TCR beta chain emerged from a study of chemoradiotherapy in HPV16-positive cancers (dated 2022 in TCRdb). In the study overall: Candidate HPV-specific T-cell clones and common TCR motifs were defined by functional T-cell assays performed on cells from two HPV16-positive patients. Whether T-cell immunity against the HPV oncoproteins E6 and E7 changes during chemoradiotherapy and whether survival is affected by this immunity were examined in the study. Next, the candidate HPV-specific TCRs and motifs were followed in TCR repertoires from about 90 patients with HPV-related cancers.

Repertoires were sampled repeatedly over the course of chemoradiotherapy so that clonal expansion in the tumor microenvironment could be followed. The method was the immunoSEQ multiplex PCR assay. This is the immuneACCESS table as TCRdb keeps it, with only in-frame sequences that have V and J called. A part of the clones is gone; compared with another copy, unresolved V genes explain less than half, and the rest is unexplained. The sample data list roughly 3,500 clones, and roughly 94% of these were observed just once. The top ten hold less than 4% of the sample. On the study overall, not on this receptor specifically: Expansion of candidate HPV-specific clones and E7-related TCR motifs was observed in the tumor microenvironment during treatment, whereas no such expansion was observed for non-HPV-specific T cells. In HPV16-positive patients, expansion of HPV-responsive T cells during chemoradiotherapy was found to be associated with improved recurrence-free survival. The survival association was reported for HPV16-positive patients, and the functional definition of HPV-specific T cells was derived from only two HPV16-positive patients.

Points on this clone: The specificity of this receptor is unknown. No much larger clonotype is one base removed from it; base qualities were not supplied.

CDR1 and CDR2, looked up from the germline V gene (reference sequence), are LNHNV and YYDKDF. V loses 0 bases of germline sequence and J loses 6 bases, and the interval between the two ends is 11 bases. The CDR3 covers 15 residues, taking in both the cysteine and the phenylalanine. Of all the DNA, just the CDR3 is kept, 45 bases in frame from base 1. Sampling was carried out from a patient who underwent chemoradiotherapy. The clonotype was recovered from a human donor with HPV-associated anogenital cancer. The sequence links TRBV15 to TRBJ1-4; tentative D gene TRBD1, with 6 bases matching. The DNA sequence is as follows: TGTGCCACCAGCAGAGAAGGACAGCGGGATGAAAAACTGTTTTTT. This gives the protein CATSREGQRDEKLFF.